This TCR beta chain appears in the sequencing data of a study of a mutant IDH1 vaccine in newly diagnosed glioma. Whole-study findings and limits: Vaccine-induced immune responses were detected in around 92% of patients.

Time point given: week 35, safety follow-up. Doses of 300 ug of mutant IDH1 20-mer peptide were given with topical imiquimod. Tumors from donors were new WHO grade 3 or 4 IDH1-mutant astrocytomas with ATRX loss. Repertoires were generated with immunoSEQ multiplex PCR, while TCRdb's copy carries only in-frame clones and drops some. The sample shows 30,000 or so clones, about four fifths of them seen only once. The germline V gene encodes CDR1 SGHTA and CDR2 FQGNSA. The CDR3 has 15 residues. The V and J ends lost 5 bases and 4 bases respectively, with 18 bases between them. This clone was picked up a small number of times. Antigen specificity is unknown.

This chain links TRBV7-2 with TRBJ2-7, with D unresolved. The sequencing here drew on PBMCs, taken from a glioma patient whose treatment included an IDH1 peptide vaccine. The sequence was collected from a woman younger than 35 with glioma. Here the CDR3 DNA reads TGTGCCAGCAGCCTCACCTCGGGCAGCCAATACGAGCAGTACTTC. Protein sequence: CASSLTSGSQYEQYF.